The text below deals with one T cell receptor beta chain. The entry originates in a study of blood T cell repertoires in COVID-19. As for the study in general: Researchers got acute and convalescent COVID-19 samples from the United States, Italy and Spain. The cDNA or gDNA used as material had been derived from T cells, B-cell-depleted T cells, or PBMCs.

CDR1 is LGHDT, CDR2 YNNKEL, per germline (reference sequence). Trimming removed 5 bases from V and 3 bases from J, with 11 bases in between. The CDR3 is 13 residues long. Original handling: The authors estimated nucleated cell counts from reference gene primer amplification. Generated by immunoSEQ multiplex PCR, the TCRdb table keeps only in-frame clones and is missing some. V and J calls and clone size are as listed in that table; D and trimming were resolved from the DNA. In the table there are about 85,000 clones, 82% of which are singletons. This sequence joins TRBV3-1 (or the pseudogene TRBV3-2) and TRBJ2-7; a weak D match, TRBD2 (5 bases). The sample comprised peripheral blood. This receptor was identified in a woman older than 75 with acute or convalescent COVID-19. In nucleotides, the CDR3 is TGTGCCAGCAGCTGGTTCGCGGGCTACGAGCAGTACTTC. It specifies CASSWFAGYEQYF.